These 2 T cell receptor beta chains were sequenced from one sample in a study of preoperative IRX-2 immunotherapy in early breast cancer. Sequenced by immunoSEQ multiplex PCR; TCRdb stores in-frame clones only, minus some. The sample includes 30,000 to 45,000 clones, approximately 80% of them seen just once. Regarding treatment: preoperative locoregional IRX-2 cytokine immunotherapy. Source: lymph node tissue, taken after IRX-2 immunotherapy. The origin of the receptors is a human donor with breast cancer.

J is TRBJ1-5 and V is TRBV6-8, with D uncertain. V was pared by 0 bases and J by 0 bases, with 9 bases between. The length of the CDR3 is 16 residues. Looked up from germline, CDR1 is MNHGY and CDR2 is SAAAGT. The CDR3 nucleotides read TGTGCCAGCAGTTACTCTCCCAGAAATAGCAATCAGCCCCAGCATTTT. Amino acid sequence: CASSYSPRNSNQPQHF.

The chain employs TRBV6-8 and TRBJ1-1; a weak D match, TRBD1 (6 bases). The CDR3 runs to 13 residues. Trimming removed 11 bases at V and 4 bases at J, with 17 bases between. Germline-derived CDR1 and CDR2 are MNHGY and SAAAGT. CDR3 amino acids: CAYRGARATEAFF. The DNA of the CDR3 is TGTGCCTACCGGGGGGCGCGGGCCACTGAAGCTTTCTTT.